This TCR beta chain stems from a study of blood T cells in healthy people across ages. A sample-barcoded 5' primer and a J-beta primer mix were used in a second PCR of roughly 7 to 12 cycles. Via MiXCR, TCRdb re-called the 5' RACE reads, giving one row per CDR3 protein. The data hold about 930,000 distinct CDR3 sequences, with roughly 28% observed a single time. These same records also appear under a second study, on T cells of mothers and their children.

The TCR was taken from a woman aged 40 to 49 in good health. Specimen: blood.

CDR3 region: CSAGPLGNNEQYF. Here the CDR3 DNA reads TGCAGTGCGGGACCCTTGGGGAACAATGAGCAGTACTTC. The chain couples TRBV20-1 to TRBJ2-4; the D gene could be TRBD1 or TRBD2 (5 bases each). This CDR3 has 13 amino acids. Germline CDR1 is DFQATT and CDR2 is SNEGSKA (reference sequence). With 6 bases removed from V and 13 bases from J, the gap between germline ends came to 22 bases.